A selection of T cell receptor beta chains follows, all from one sample in a study of identical twins. Each CDR3 protein gets one entry after TCRdb re-called the 5' RACE reads with MiXCR. The data contain about 100,000 distinct CDR3 sequences, about 5.6% of them singletons. The source material was memory T cells sorted from blood. Receptors were obtained from a woman aged 50 to 65 in good health. Each CDR3 is given with its conserved first and last residue. Fields, in order: J gene, clone size, V gene, D gene, CDR3 DNA, CDR3 protein. D genes are given only for firm matches. Clone size is shown for a subset of rows, as once, few, many or a class of expanded clone.

TRBJ2-1	many	TRBV20-1	.	TGCAGTGCTAGAGATCCAGGAGCGGGTTCCTACAATGAGCAGTTCTTC	CSARDPGAGSYNEQFF
TRBJ2-5	many	TRBV3-1	TRBD2	TGTGCCAGCAGCCCCTGGACTAGCGGGAGGCCAGAGACCCAGTACTTC	CASSPWTSGRPETQYF
TRBJ2-5	many	TRBV20-1	.	TGCAGTGCTACACAGGGAGGGGAGACCCAGTACTTC	CSATQGGETQYF
TRBJ2-5	.	TRBV11-3	.	TGTGCCAGCAGCCAAGCAAGGGAACGAGAAGAGACCCAGTACTTC	CASSQAREREETQYF
TRBJ2-2	many	TRBV18	.	TGTGCCAGCTCACCACCCAGCGGACCGAACACCGGGGAGCTGTTTTTT	CASSPPSGPNTGELFF
TRBJ2-3	many	TRBV11-2	.	TGTGCCAGCCGCACATTAGGCAGGAGGGATACGCAGTATTTT	CASRTLGRRDTQYF
TRBJ2-5	many	TRBV5-1	.	TGCGCCAGCAGCTTGCTAGTTGGAGTCCAAGAGACCCAGTACTTC	CASSLLVGVQETQYF
TRBJ1-3	many	TRBV12-3/TRBV12-4	.	TGTGCCAGCAAGACCGCGGGTGGTGGAAACACCATATATTTT	CASKTAGGGNTIYF
TRBJ2-3	many	TRBV5-1	TRBD2	TGCGCCAGCAGCTACGGCGCGGGAGGGCCGAGCACAGATACGCAGTATTTT	CASSYGAGGPSTDTQYF
TRBJ2-1	many	TRBV10-3	TRBD1	TGTGCCATCAGTGAGTCGAGTAAGGGGGCTGAGCAGTTCTTC	CAISESSKGAEQFF
TRBJ1-1	many	TRBV20-1	TRBD1	TGCAGTGCTAGGCCCCCGGGACAGGGCCGGGACACTGAAGCTTTCTTT	CSARPPGQGRDTEAFF
TRBJ2-5	.	TRBV19	.	TGTGCCAGTAGTAGATCCGGGACACTTCAAGAGACCCAGTACTTC	CASSRSGTLQETQYF
TRBJ2-1	many	TRBV5-1	TRBD2	TGCGCCAGCAGCGCAGGACTAGCGGGAGACAATGAGCAGTTCTTC	CASSAGLAGDNEQFF
TRBJ2-3	few	TRBV5-5	.	TGTGCCAGCAGCAAGACAGGGGAGGGATATTCTAGCACAGATACGCAGTATTTT	CASSKTGEGYSSTDTQYF
TRBJ2-7	few	TRBV25-1	.	TGTGCCAGCGGGAGATTATACGAGCAGTACTTC	CASGRLYEQYF
TRBJ1-4	many	TRBV5-1	TRBD1	TGCGCCAGCAGCCCCCGACTAGGACAGGCATCGGTGGGTGAAAAACTGTTTTTT	CASSPRLGQASVGEKLFF
TRBJ1-4	few	TRBV11-2	.	TGTGCCAGCAGCTTAGAGGGGGGGACGGGTAATGAAAAACTGTTTTTT	CASSLEGGTGNEKLFF
TRBJ1-2	many	TRBV29-1	.	TGCAGCGTTGAAGCGGACAACTATGGCTACACCTTC	CSVEADNYGYTF
TRBJ2-2	.	TRBV7-9	TRBD1	TGTGCCAGCAGCCGGGACAGTATGAACACCGGGGAGCTGTTTTTT	CASSRDSMNTGELFF
TRBJ2-7	many	TRBV11-2	.	TGTGCCAGCAGGGGAGAGGGCGTCGAGCAGTACTTC	CASRGEGVEQYF
TRBJ2-1	.	TRBV10-3	.	TGTGCCATCAGTTCGGGAGATAATGAGCAGTTCTTC	CAISSGDNEQFF
TRBJ2-1	few	TRBV20-1	TRBD2	TGCAGTGCTACCCCCGGGACTAGCGGATACAATGAGCAGTTCTTC	CSATPGTSGYNEQFF
TRBJ2-1	.	TRBV3-1	TRBD2	TGTGCCAGCAGCCAACCGACTAGCGGGGCCGGGGATGAGCAGTTCTTC	CASSQPTSGAGDEQFF
TRBJ2-2	few	TRBV2	.	TGTGCCAGCAGTGGCGGCGGGACGAACACCGGGGAGCTGTTTTTT	CASSGGGTNTGELFF
TRBJ2-5	many	TRBV24-1	TRBD1	TGTGCCACCAGTGATCCCGGGACAGGGGTTGGGACCCAGTACTTC	CATSDPGTGVGTQYF
TRBJ2-1	many	TRBV7-9	TRBD2	TGTGCCAGCAGCTTGCTAGCGGGCCCCGCAAAGGGGCAGTTCTTC	CASSLLAGPAKGQFF
TRBJ1-1	many	TRBV12-3/TRBV12-4	TRBD1	TGTGCCGTCGATCAGGGGGGGAACACTGAAGCTTTCTTT	CAVDQGGNTEAFF
TRBJ1-5	many	TRBV3-1	.	TGTGCCAGCAGCCGCTCCGAGATGAGGGACAATCAGCCCCAGCATTTT	CASSRSEMRDNQPQHF
TRBJ2-2	many	TRBV5-1	TRBD2	TGCGCCAGCAGCGCGGGACTAGCGGGAGGGCATATCGGGGAGCTGTTTTTT	CASSAGLAGGHIGELFF
TRBJ2-2	many	TRBV7-7	.	TGTGCCAGCAGACAACAGGATAGCGGGGAGCTGTTTTTT	CASRQQDSGELFF
TRBJ2-3	many	TRBV7-8	.	TGTGCCAGCAGCTTAGATCAGGGAGTCTCTCTTGTTACGCAGTATTTT	CASSLDQGVSLVTQYF
TRBJ2-2	few	TRBV20-1	TRBD2	TGCAGTGCTAGAGACCTAGCGGGAGGGGACACCGGGGAGCTGTTTTTT	CSARDLAGGDTGELFF
TRBJ2-2	many	TRBV23-1	.	.	CASSQSNRGPTPGSCFF
TRBJ1-4	.	TRBV29-1	.	TGCAGCGTTAGCACGACTAATGAAAAACTGTTTTTT	CSVSTTNEKLFF
TRBJ2-5	many	TRBV10-2	.	TGCGCCAGCAGTGTAGGGGGTGGAGAGACCCAGTACTTC	CASSVGGGETQYF
TRBJ1-1	many	TRBV20-1	.	TGCAGTGCTAGAGGGACCTGGGCGGCTGAAGCTTTCTTT	CSARGTWAAEAFF
TRBJ2-5	many	TRBV5-5	TRBD2	TGTGCCAGCAGCCAGCGGGATCTAAAAGAGACCCAGTACTTC	CASSQRDLKETQYF
TRBJ2-3	.	TRBV20-1	.	TGCAGTGCTAGGGGAGAAGGTACAGATACGCAGTATTTT	CSARGEGTDTQYF
TRBJ2-1	many	TRBV4-1	.	TGCGCCAGCAGCCAAGAGGAAAGCGGCTACAATGAGCAGTTCTTC	CASSQEESGYNEQFF
TRBJ1-1	.	TRBV27	.	TGTGCCAGCAGTTCCCCTTCCGGGTCCATGAACACTGAAGCTTTCTTT	CASSSPSGSMNTEAFF
TRBJ1-6	.	TRBV2	.	TGTGCCGGCCATCGGGACTCGAATTCACCCCTCCACTTT	CAGHRDSNSPLHF
TRBJ2-7	many	TRBV2	TRBD2	TGTGCCAGCATAGAAGGAGCGGGAGGCTACGAGCAGTACTTC	CASIEGAGGYEQYF
TRBJ2-2	many	TRBV15	.	TGTGCCACCAGCAGAGAAGTTGGCAGGGCAGTAACCGGGGAGCTGTTTTTT	CATSREVGRAVTGELFF
TRBJ2-1	few	TRBV12-2	.	TGTGCAAGTCGCACTCCCTTCGGCGGGAGGGCCGTTGAGCAGTTCTTC	CASRTPFGGRAVEQFF
TRBJ1-1	many	TRBV27	.	TGTGCCAGCAGCGGAGGCATGAACACTGAAGCTTTCTTT	CASSGGMNTEAFF
TRBJ2-3	many	TRBV9	.	TGTGCCAGCAGCGTTTTTGCGGGGGCTAGCACAGATACGCAGTATTTT	CASSVFAGASTDTQYF
TRBJ2-1	.	TRBV5-4	.	TGTGCCAGCAGTTTGGGACATGACAATGAGCAGTTCTTC	CASSLGHDNEQFF
TRBJ2-3	many	TRBV7-9	.	TGTGCCAGCAGTTCCCTGATTACTAGGGAGGTCCTGGATACGCAGTATTTT	CASSSLITREVLDTQYF
TRBJ2-5	.	TRBV20-1	.	TGCAGTGCTAGAGATTTGGGGAACCAAGAGACCCAGTACTTC	CSARDLGNQETQYF
TRBJ2-1	many	TRBV7-6	TRBD2	TGTGCCAGCAGCTTGGGACTAGCGGGTTCCTACAATGAGCAGTTCTTC	CASSLGLAGSYNEQFF
TRBJ1-6	many	TRBV12-3/TRBV12-4	.	TGTGCCAGCAGCAACCAATTCAAGGGTTCACCCCTCCACTTT	CASSNQFKGSPLHF
TRBJ2-3	many	TRBV5-1	.	TGCGCCAGCAGCCCCCCCCCACATACGCAGTATTTT	CASSPPPHTQYF
TRBJ2-6	many	TRBV9	TRBD1	TGTGCCAGCAGCGGACAGGGCCCTGGGGCCAACGTCCTGACTTTC	CASSGQGPGANVLTF
TRBJ1-3	.	TRBV10-1	.	TGCGCCAGCAGCGCGGACATGAGCTCTGGAAACACCATATATTTT	CASSADMSSGNTIYF
TRBJ1-6	many	TRBV4-1	.	TGCGCCAGCAGCCAAGTTGTAGGGGGGGGTTCACCCCTCCACTTT	CASSQVVGGGSPLHF
TRBJ2-5	many	TRBV10-1	TRBD2	TGCGCCAGCAGTGCGGGACTAGCGAGACCATTACAAGAGACCCAGTACTTC	CASSAGLARPLQETQYF
TRBJ2-1	many	TRBV15	.	TGTGCCACCAGCAGAGAGGGTGACTCGACGGGCGATGAGCAGTTCTTC	CATSREGDSTGDEQFF